This entry features one T cell receptor (beta chain) sequence. Antigen specificity is unknown. From germline, CDR1 is SEHNR and CDR2 FQNEAQ (reference sequence). CDR3 length: 12 amino acids. Trimming cost V 3 bases and J 2 bases, with 5 bases left between them. Data came from immunoSEQ multiplex PCR; TCRdb stores just in-frame clones and leaves some out. The table has over 750,000 clones, 90% to 97% seen once. This sample was taken from a study of shared clonotypes between healthy human individuals. Overall study context: The study drew on two women and three men aged 18 to 49 as donors. Each donor contributed plates that comprised three CD4 naive, three CD4 memory, two CD8 naive and one CD8 memory.

Naive CD8 cells were CD45RO-negative, positively selected for CCR7, excluding terminally differentiated effector memory CD45RA+ cells. Every donor was a Caucasian adult from Nashville, Tennessee. Findings and caveats of the study: Tissue TCR repertoires likely differ from these blood-only repertoires.

The gene calls are TRBV7-9 and TRBJ2-7; D remains ambiguous. The receptor comes from a man aged 25 to 45 in good health. Sequencing was done on a sample of naive CD8+ T cells sorted from blood. The CDR3 region is CASSFGPYEQYF. The CDR3 DNA sequence: TGTGCCAGCAGCTTTGGACCCTACGAGCAGTACTTC.